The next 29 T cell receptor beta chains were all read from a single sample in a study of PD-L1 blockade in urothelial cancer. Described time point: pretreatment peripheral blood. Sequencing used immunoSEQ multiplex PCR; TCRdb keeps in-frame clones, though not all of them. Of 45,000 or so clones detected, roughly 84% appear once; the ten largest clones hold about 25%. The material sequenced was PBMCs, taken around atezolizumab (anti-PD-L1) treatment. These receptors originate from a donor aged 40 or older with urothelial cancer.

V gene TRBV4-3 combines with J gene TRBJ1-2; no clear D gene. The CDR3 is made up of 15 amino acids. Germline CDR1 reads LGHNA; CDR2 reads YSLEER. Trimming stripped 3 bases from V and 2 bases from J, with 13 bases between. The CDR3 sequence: CASSQVGRRNYGYTF. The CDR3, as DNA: TGCGCCAGCAGCCAGGTCGGTAGGCGGAACTATGGCTACACCTTC.

For the CDR3, the DNA is TGCGCCAGCAGTAGGACTAGCGGGAGGGCAGATACGCAGTATTTT. Protein sequence: CASSRTSGRADTQYF. V is TRBV5-1 and J is TRBJ2-3; 15 bases fit TRBD2. The V gene end was trimmed by 5 bases and the J gene end by 4 bases; junction bases not matched to a gene: 2. Germline lookup yields CDR1 SGHRS and CDR2 YFSETQ. The CDR3 consists of 15 residues. Using reference TRBV5-1 and TRBJ2-3 for the parts outside the CDR3, the full variable domain is KAGVTQTPRYLIKTRGQQVTLSCSPISGHRSVSWYQQTPGQGLQFLFEYFSETQRNKGNFPGRFSGRQFSNSRSEMNVSTLELGDSALYLCASSRTSGRADTQYFGPGTRLTVL.

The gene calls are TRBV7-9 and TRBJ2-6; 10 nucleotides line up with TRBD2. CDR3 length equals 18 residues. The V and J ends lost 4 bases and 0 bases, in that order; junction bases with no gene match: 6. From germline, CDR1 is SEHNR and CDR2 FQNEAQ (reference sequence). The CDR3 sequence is CASSSGLATYSGANVLTF. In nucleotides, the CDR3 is TGTGCCAGCAGCTCGGGACTAGCGACCTACTCTGGGGCCAACGTCCTGACTTTC.

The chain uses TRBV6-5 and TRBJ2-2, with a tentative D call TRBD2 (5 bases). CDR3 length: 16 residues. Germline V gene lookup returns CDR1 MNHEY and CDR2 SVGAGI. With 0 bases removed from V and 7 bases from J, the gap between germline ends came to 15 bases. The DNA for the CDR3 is TGTGCCAGCAGTTACTCGATGGCCGGCGCGGGCGGGGAGCTGTTTTTT. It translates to CASSYSMAGAGGELFF.

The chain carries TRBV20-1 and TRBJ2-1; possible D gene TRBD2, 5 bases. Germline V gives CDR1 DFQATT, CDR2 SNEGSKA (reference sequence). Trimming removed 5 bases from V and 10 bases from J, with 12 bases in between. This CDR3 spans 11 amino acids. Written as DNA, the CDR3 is TGCAGTGCTGTGACCGAGCGGGAGCAGTTCTTC. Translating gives CSAVTEREQFF.

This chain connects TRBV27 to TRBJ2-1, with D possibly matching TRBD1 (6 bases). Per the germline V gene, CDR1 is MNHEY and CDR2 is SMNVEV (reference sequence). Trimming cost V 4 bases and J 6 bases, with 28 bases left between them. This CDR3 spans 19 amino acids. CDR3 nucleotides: TGTGCCAGCAGTTCCCCAGGGGCAGGCCAGGGTGGGAAGACCAATGAGCAGTTCTTC. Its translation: CASSSPGAGQGGKTNEQFF.

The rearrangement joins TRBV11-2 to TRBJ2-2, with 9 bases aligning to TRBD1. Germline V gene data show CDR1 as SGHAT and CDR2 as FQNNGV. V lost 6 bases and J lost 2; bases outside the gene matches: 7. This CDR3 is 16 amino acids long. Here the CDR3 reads CASSRTGGQNTGELFF. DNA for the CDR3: TGTGCCAGCAGTCGCACAGGGGGCCAAAACACCGGGGAGCTGTTTTTT. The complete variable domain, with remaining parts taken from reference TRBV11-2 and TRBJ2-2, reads EAGVAQSPRYKIIEKRQSVAFWCNPISGHATLYWYQQILGQGPKLLIQFQNNGVVDDSQLPKDRFSAERLKGVDSTLKIQPAKLEDSAVYLCASSRTGGQNTGELFFGEGSRLTVL.

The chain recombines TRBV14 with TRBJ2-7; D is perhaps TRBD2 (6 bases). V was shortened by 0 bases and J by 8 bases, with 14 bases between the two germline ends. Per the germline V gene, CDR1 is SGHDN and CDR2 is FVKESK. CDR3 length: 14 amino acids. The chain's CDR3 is CASSQDWAGLKQYF. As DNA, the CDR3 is TGTGCCAGCAGCCAAGATTGGGCGGGGCTCAAGCAGTACTTC.

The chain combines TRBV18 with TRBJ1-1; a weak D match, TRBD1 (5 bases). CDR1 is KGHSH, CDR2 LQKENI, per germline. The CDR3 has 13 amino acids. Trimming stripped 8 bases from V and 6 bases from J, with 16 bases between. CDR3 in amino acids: CASTGRDASEAFF. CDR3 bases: TGTGCCAGCACAGGCAGGGATGCGTCTGAAGCTTTCTTT. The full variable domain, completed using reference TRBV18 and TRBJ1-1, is NAGVMQNPRHLVRRRGQEARLRCSPMKGHSHVYWYRQLPEEGLKFMVYLQKENIIDESGMPKERFSAEFPKEGPSILRIQQVVRGDSAAYFCASTGRDASEAFFGQGTRLTVV.

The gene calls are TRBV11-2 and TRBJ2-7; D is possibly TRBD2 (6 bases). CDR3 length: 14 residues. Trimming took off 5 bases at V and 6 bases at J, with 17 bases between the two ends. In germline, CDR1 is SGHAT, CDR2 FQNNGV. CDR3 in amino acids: CASSPRTTVGEQYF. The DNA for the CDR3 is TGTGCCAGCAGCCCCAGGACTACCGTGGGCGAGCAGTACTTC.

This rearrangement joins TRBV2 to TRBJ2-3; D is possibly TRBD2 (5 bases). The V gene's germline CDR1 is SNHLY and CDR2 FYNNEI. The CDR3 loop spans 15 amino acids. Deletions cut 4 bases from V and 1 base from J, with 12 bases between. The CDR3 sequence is CASSGGLSGTDTQYF. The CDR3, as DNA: TGTGCCAGCAGTGGAGGGCTGTCGGGCACAGATACGCAGTATTTT.

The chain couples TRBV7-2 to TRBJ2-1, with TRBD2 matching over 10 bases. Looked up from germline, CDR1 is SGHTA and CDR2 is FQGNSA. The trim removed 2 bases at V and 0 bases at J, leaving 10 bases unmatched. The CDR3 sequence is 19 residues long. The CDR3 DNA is TGTGCCAGCAGCTTAAACCCCACTAGCGGGGCAAGCTCCTACAATGAGCAGTTCTTC. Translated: CASSLNPTSGASSYNEQFF.

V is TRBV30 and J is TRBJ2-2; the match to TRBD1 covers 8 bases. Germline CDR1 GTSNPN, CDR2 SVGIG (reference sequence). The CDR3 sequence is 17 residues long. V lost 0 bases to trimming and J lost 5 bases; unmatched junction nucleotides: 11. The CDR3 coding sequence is TGTGCCTGGAGTGTACTCCCCACGAGACAGGGGACCGGGGAGCTGTTTTTT. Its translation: CAWSVLPTRQGTGELFF.

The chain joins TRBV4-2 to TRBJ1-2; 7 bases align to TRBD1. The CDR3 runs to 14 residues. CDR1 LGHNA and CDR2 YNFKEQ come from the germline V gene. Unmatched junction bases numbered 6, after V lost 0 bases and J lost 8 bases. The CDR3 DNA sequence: TGTGCCAGCAGCCAAGATTACGACAGGGCGGGCTACACCTTC. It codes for CASSQDYDRAGYTF.

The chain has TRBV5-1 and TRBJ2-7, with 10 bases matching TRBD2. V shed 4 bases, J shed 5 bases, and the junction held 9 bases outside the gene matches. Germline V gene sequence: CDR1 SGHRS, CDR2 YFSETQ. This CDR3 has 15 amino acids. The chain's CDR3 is CASSPAAGGPHEQYF. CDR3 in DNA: TGCGCCAGCAGCCCCGCAGCGGGAGGGCCCCACGAGCAGTACTTC.

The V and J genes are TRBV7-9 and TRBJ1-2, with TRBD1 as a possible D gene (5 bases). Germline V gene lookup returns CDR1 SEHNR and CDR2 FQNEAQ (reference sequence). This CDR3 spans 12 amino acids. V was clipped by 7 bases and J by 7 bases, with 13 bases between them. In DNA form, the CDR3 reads TGTGCCAGCACCCAGTCGGGGGTTGGCTACACCTTC. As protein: CASTQSGVGYTF.

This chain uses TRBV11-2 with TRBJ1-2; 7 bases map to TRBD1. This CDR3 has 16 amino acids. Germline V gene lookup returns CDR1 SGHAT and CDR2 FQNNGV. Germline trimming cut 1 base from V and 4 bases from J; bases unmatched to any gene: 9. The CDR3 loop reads CASSLGPRDSPYGYTF. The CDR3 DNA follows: TGTGCCAGCAGCTTAGGGCCCCGGGACAGCCCCTATGGCTACACCTTC.

CDR3 coding DNA: TGTGCCAGCAGTTTTGGGGGGACAGGGGGCTCCTACAATGAGCAGTTCTTC. Translated: CASSFGGTGGSYNEQFF. V usage is TRBV9 and J usage is TRBJ2-1; 11 bases are shared with TRBD1. Per germline, CDR1 SGDLS and CDR2 YYNGEE. With 5 bases clipped from V and 0 bases from J, the junction kept 7 bases outside the gene matches. This CDR3 is 17 amino acids long.

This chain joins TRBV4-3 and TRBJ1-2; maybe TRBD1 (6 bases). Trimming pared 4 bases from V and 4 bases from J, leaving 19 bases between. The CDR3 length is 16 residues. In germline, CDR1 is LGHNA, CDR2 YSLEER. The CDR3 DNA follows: TGCGCCAGCAGCCCCACGGGGGGCTCGCGGGTCTATGGCTACACCTTC. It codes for CASSPTGGSRVYGYTF.

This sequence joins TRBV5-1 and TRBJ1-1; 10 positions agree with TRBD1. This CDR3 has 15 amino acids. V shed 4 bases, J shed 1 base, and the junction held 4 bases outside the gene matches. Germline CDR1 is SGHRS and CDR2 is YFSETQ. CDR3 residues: CASSPRQGANTEAFF. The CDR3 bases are TGCGCCAGCAGCCCTAGACAGGGGGCGAACACTGAAGCTTTCTTT. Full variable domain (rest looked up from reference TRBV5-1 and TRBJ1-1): KAGVTQTPRYLIKTRGQQVTLSCSPISGHRSVSWYQQTPGQGLQFLFEYFSETQRNKGNFPGRFSGRQFSNSRSEMNVSTLELGDSALYLCASSPRQGANTEAFFGQGTRLTVV.

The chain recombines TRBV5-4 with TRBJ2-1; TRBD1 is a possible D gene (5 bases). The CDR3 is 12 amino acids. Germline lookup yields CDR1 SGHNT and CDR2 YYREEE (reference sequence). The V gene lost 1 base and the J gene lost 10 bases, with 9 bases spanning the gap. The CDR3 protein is CASSLWGEEQFF. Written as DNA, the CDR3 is TGTGCCAGCAGCTTGTGGGGCGAGGAGCAGTTCTTC.

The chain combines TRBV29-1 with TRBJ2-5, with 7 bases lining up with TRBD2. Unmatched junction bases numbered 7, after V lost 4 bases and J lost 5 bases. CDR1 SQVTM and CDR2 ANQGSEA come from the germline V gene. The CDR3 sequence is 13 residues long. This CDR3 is CSVVSGGGETQYF. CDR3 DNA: TGCAGCGTTGTATCGGGGGGTGGGGAGACCCAGTACTTC.

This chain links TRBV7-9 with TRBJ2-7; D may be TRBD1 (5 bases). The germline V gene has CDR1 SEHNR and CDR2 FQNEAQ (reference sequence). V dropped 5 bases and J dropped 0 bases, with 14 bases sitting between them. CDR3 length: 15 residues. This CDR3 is CASSPGSISSYEQYF. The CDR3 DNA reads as TGTGCCAGCAGCCCAGGGTCGATCAGCTCCTACGAGCAGTACTTC.

The CDR3 DNA follows: TGTGCCACCAGCAGAGTGGGGGGGGCGTCGGTCGGGGAGCTGTTTTTT. This sequence encodes CATSRVGGASVGELFF. J is TRBJ2-2 and V is TRBV15, with TRBD2 as a possible D gene (7 bases). The CDR3 covers 16 residues. Trimming removed 1 base from V and 7 bases from J, with 16 bases in between. The germline CDR1 and CDR2 sequences are LNHNV and YYDKDF (reference sequence).

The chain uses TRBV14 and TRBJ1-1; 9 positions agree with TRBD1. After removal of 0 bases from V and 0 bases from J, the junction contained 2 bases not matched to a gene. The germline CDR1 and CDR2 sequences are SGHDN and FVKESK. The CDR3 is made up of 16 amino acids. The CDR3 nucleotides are TGTGCCAGCAGCCAAGAGGGACAGGGCATGAACACTGAAGCTTTCTTT. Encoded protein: CASSQEGQGMNTEAFF.

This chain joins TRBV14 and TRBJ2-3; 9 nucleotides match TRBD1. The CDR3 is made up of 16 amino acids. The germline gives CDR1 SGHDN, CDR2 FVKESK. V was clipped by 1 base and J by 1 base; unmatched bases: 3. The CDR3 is CASSQVRTGGTDTQYF. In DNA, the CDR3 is TGTGCCAGCAGCCAAGTGAGGACAGGGGGCACAGATACGCAGTATTTT.

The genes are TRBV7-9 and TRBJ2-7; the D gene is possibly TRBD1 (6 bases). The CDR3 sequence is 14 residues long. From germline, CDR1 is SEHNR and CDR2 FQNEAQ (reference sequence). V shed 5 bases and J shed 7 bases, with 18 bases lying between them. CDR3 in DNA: TGTGCCAGCAGCCCCCAGGGGCTCTCGGGGGAGCAGTACTTC. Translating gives CASSPQGLSGEQYF.

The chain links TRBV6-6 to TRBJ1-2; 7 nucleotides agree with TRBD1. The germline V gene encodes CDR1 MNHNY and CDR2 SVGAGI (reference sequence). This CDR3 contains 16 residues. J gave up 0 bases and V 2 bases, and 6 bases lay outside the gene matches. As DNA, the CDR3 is TGTGCCAGCAGTTACGCGAACGGACAGGCTAACTATGGCTACACCTTC. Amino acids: CASSYANGQANYGYTF.

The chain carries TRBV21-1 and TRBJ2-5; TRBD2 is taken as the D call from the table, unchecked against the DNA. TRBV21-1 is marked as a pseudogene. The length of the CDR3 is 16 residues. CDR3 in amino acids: CASSKRLAGGLETQYF. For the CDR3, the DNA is TGTGCCAGCAGCAAACGGCTAGCGGGAGGTTTAGAGACCCAGTACTTC.